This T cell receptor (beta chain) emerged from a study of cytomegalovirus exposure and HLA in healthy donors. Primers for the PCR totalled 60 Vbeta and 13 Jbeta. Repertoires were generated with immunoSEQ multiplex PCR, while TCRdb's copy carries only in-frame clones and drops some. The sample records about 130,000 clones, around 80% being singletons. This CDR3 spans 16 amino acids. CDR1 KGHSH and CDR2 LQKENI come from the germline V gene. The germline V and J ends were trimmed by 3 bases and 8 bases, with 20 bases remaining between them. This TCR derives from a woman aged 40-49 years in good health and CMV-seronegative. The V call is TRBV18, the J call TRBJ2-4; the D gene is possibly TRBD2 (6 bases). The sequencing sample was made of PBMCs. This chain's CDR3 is CASSPPGGREEDIQYF. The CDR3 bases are TGTGCCAGCTCACCCCCCGGGGGTCGAGAGGAGGACATTCAGTACTTC.